What follows are 8 T cell receptor beta chains derived from one specimen sequenced in a study of blood T cell repertoires in COVID-19. The repertoire was sequenced with immunoSEQ multiplex PCR; TCRdb's copy has only in-frame clones and lacks some. The table shows about 200,000 clones, with 80% to 90% occurring only once. The sequenced material came from PBMCs or T cells enriched from blood (not recorded which). These receptors all stem from a woman aged 25 to 39 who had been exposed to COVID-19.

The sample holds one count of this clone. Written as DNA, the CDR3 is TGTGCCAGCAGCGGGACAGGGACCTATGGCTACACCTTC. This sequence encodes CASSGTGTYGYTF. The chain is built from TRBV7-3 and TRBJ1-2; 9 bases fit TRBD1. Looked up from germline, CDR1 is SGHTA and CDR2 is FQGTGA. V dropped 5 bases and J dropped 4; count of bases not matched to a gene: 2. CDR3 length: 13 amino acids.

The chain joins TRBV29-1 to TRBJ2-3; D is possibly TRBD2 (5 bases). Germline V gene data show CDR1 as SQVTM and CDR2 as ANQGSEA. The CDR3 length is 14 residues. Trimming removed 1 base from V and 2 bases from J, with 10 bases in between. CDR3 region: CSVEVLGLTDTQYF. CDR3 DNA sequence: TGCAGCGTTGAAGTTCTAGGACTCACAGATACGCAGTATTTT.

The chain uses TRBV2 and TRBJ1-4, with 7 bases that match TRBD1. Germline lookup yields CDR1 SNHLY and CDR2 FYNNEI. This CDR3 has 15 amino acids. The CDR3 is CAINRGGLANEKLFF. The CDR3 DNA sequence: TGTGCAATAAACAGGGGCGGGTTGGCTAATGAAAAACTGTTTTTT.

The chain carries TRBV13 and TRBJ2-5, with unresolved D. Trimming cost V 3 bases and J 0 bases, with 5 bases left between them. CDR1 is PRHDT and CDR2 is FYEKMQ in the germline V gene (reference sequence). CDR3 size: 13 residues. DNA of the CDR3: TGTGCCAGCAGCTTGAGGTACCAAGAGACCCAGTACTTC. This codes for CASSLRYQETQYF.

This clone was seen a single time. The chain couples TRBV19 to TRBJ2-2; weak D call: TRBD2 (6 bases). Germline V gene data show CDR1 as LNHDA and CDR2 as SQIVND (reference sequence). The CDR3 covers 13 residues. V dropped 3 bases and J dropped 7 bases, with 9 bases sitting between them. CDR3 nucleotides: TGTGCCAGTAGTATCGGAGGGATCGGGGAGCTGTTTTTT. It is translated as CASSIGGIGELFF.

This clone is deemed medium-sized. This chain connects TRBV18 to TRBJ1-6; a possible D gene is TRBD1 (6 bases). There are 13 residues in the CDR3. CDR1 KGHSH and CDR2 LQKENI come from the germline V gene. V dropped 4 bases and J dropped 7 bases, with 8 bases sitting between them. CDR3 in amino acids: CASSLRGNSPLHF. CDR3 nucleotide sequence: TGTGCCAGCTCACTAAGGGGGAATTCACCCCTCCACTTT.

The rearrangement links TRBV18 to TRBJ1-2; tentatively, D is TRBD1 (5 bases). Trimming took off 6 bases at V and 2 bases at J, with 13 bases between the two ends. CDR1 KGHSH and CDR2 LQKENI come from the germline V gene. There are 14 residues in the CDR3. CDR3 sequence reads: CASSQGLQNYGYTF. As DNA, the CDR3 is TGTGCCAGCTCCCAGGGTCTCCAGAACTATGGCTACACCTTC. Supplemented by reference TRBV18 and TRBJ1-2, the full variable domain reads NAGVMQNPRHLVRRRGQEARLRCSPMKGHSHVYWYRQLPEEGLKFMVYLQKENIIDESGMPKERFSAEFPKEGPSILRIQQVVRGDSAAYFCASSQGLQNYGYTFGSGTRLTVV.

This rearrangement joins TRBV18 to TRBJ1-3; TRBD1 is a possible D gene (5 bases). V was pared by 4 bases and J by 0 bases, with 13 bases between. This CDR3 spans 16 amino acids. Germline values: CDR1 KGHSH, CDR2 LQKENI. CDR3 bases: TGTGCCAGCTCACAATCGGACATCTCCTCTGGAAACACCATATATTTT. It translates to CASSQSDISSGNTIYF.